The 30 T cell receptor beta chains presented below share a single source sample, sequenced in a study of T cell changes during pregnancy in multiple sclerosis. Sequenced by immunoSEQ multiplex PCR; TCRdb stores in-frame clones only, minus some. The sample lists around 52,000 clones, more than 75% occurring once. The specimen was peripheral blood from another person, used as feeder cells. The receptors derive from a human donor whose cells served as feeder cells for cultures in a pregnancy study.

The chain combines TRBV5-1 with TRBJ2-1, with D unclear. Germline CDR1 is SGHRS and CDR2 is YFSETQ. The length of the CDR3 is 12 residues. V lost 0 bases and J lost 8, with 6 bases in between. CDR3 protein: CASSLGLYEQFF. The CDR3 bases are TGCGCCAGCAGCTTGGGCCTATATGAGCAGTTCTTC.

The rearrangement joins TRBV19 to TRBJ2-1, with D tentatively TRBD1 (6 bases). The germline V and J ends were trimmed by 5 bases and 8 bases, with 19 bases remaining between them. The CDR3 loop spans 15 amino acids. The germline V gene has CDR1 LNHDA and CDR2 SQIVND (reference sequence). The CDR3 loop is CASSSETGLGDEQFF. The CDR3, as DNA: TGTGCCAGTAGTTCGGAAACAGGGCTTGGGGATGAGCAGTTCTTC.

V usage is TRBV5-1 and J usage is TRBJ2-2; D uncertain. V was cut by 5 bases and J by 4 bases, with 6 bases left in between. Per the germline V gene, CDR1 is SGHRS and CDR2 is YFSETQ. The CDR3 sequence is 12 residues long. CDR3 DNA sequence: TGCGCCAGCAGGCAGTTCACCGGGGAGCTGTTTTTT. This gives the protein CASRQFTGELFF. Complete variable domain (other parts from reference TRBV5-1 and TRBJ2-2): KAGVTQTPRYLIKTRGQQVTLSCSPISGHRSVSWYQQTPGQGLQFLFEYFSETQRNKGNFPGRFSGRQFSNSRSEMNVSTLELGDSALYLCASRQFTGELFFGEGSRLTVL.

This CDR3 is CASTGGAEDTQYF. Here the CDR3 DNA reads TGTGCCAGCACCGGGGGGGCCGAAGATACGCAGTATTTT. V and J are TRBV28 and TRBJ2-3; 8 positions match TRBD2. CDR3 length: 13 amino acids. The V segment lost 7 bases and the J segment 5 bases; nucleotides outside the gene matches: 5. The V gene's germline CDR1 is MDHEN and CDR2 SYDVKM.

This sequence joins TRBV6-1 and TRBJ1-1; the D gene is possibly TRBD1 (5 bases). V dropped 2 bases and J dropped 8 bases, with 15 bases sitting between them. Germline lookup yields CDR1 MNHNS and CDR2 SASEGT. This CDR3 is built from 14 residues. CDR3 DNA sequence: TGTGCCAGCAGTGAATGGCGACAGTTCATAGAAGCTTTCTTT. Its protein is CASSEWRQFIEAFF.

The chain is built from TRBV13 and TRBJ1-3, with D unclear. CDR1 and CDR2 from the germline V gene are PRHDT and FYEKMQ (reference sequence). The V gene lost 2 bases and the J gene lost 4 bases, with 9 bases spanning the gap. The CDR3 has 14 residues. CDR3 bases: TGTGCCAGCAGCTTAAGGATGGTAGGAAACACCATATATTTT. Protein: CASSLRMVGNTIYF.

This chain links TRBV6-5 with TRBJ1-6; possible D gene TRBD1, 6 bases. This CDR3 region has 14 residues. V lost 6 bases, J lost 7 bases, and 13 bases lay in between. Per the germline V gene, CDR1 is MNHEY and CDR2 is SVGAGI. This CDR3 reads CASRPGVWNSPLHF. Written as DNA, the CDR3 is TGTGCCAGCAGACCAGGGGTGTGGAATTCACCCCTCCACTTT.

This sequence joins TRBV6-5 and TRBJ1-5; 7 nucleotides align to TRBD1. J gave up 7 bases and V 2 bases, and 2 bases lay outside the gene matches. CDR3 length equals 13 residues. The V gene's germline CDR1 is MNHEY and CDR2 SVGAGI. The DNA of the CDR3 is TGTGCCAGCAGTTACAAAGGGGGCCAGCCCCAGCATTTT. Its protein is CASSYKGGQPQHF.

The chain employs TRBV28 and TRBJ1-2; 10 positions match TRBD1. This CDR3 has 15 amino acids. The germline gives CDR1 MDHEN, CDR2 SYDVKM. V shed 2 bases, J shed 4 bases, and the junction held 4 bases outside the gene matches. The CDR3: CASSLGTGDVYGYTF. The CDR3 DNA reads as TGTGCCAGCAGTTTAGGGACAGGGGATGTCTATGGCTACACCTTC.

V gene TRBV19 combines with J gene TRBJ1-1; D gene unclear. This CDR3 spans 14 amino acids. Germline V gene data show CDR1 as LNHDA and CDR2 as SQIVND (reference sequence). Trimming took off 3 bases at V and 0 bases at J, with 8 bases between the two ends. The DNA of the CDR3 is TGTGCCAGTAGTATGTATTCCATGAACACTGAAGCTTTCTTT. This codes for CASSMYSMNTEAFF.

V gene TRBV16 combines with J gene TRBJ1-2; TRBD1 might be the D (5 bases). The CDR3 has 15 amino acids. V lost 0 bases and J 8 bases, leaving 16 bases between the germline ends. The germline V gene encodes CDR1 KGHSY and CDR2 FQNENV. The CDR3 reads CASSQSPGSFRGYTF. CDR3 DNA: TGTGCCAGCAGCCAATCTCCAGGGTCCTTTAGGGGCTACACCTTC.

In the case of this clone: A read error may account for a junction end that differs from germline. V usage is TRBV6-5 and J usage is TRBJ1-6; 9 bases map to TRBD1. From germline, CDR1 is MNHEY and CDR2 SVGAGI. CDR3 size: 15 residues. CDR3: CASSESGTGYGFKDF. In DNA form, the CDR3 reads TGTGCCAGCAGCGAGTCCGGGACAGGGTACGGGTTTAAAGACTTT.

This rearrangement joins TRBV6-5 to TRBJ2-1; 10 bases align to TRBD1. V was pared by 5 bases and J by 6 bases, with 7 bases of the junction left unmatched. CDR1 is MNHEY and CDR2 is SVGAGI in the germline V gene. The length of the CDR3 is 15 residues. CDR3 sequence (DNA): TGTGCCAGCAGTCGAACAGGGACAGGGGTCAATGAGCAGTTCTTC. Its protein product is CASSRTGTGVNEQFF.

V is TRBV2 and J is TRBJ2-1, with 7 bases fitting TRBD1. Looked up from germline, CDR1 is SNHLY and CDR2 is FYNNEI. V was pared by 6 bases and J by 7 bases, with 6 bases of the junction left unmatched. CDR3 length: 13 amino acids. Here the CDR3 reads CASRGDSMNEQFF. For the CDR3, the DNA is TGTGCCAGCAGGGGGGACAGTATGAATGAGCAGTTCTTC.

This chain joins TRBV29-1 and TRBJ1-2; 7 nucleotides agree with TRBD1. The CDR3 has 13 residues. CDR1 and CDR2 (germline): SQVTM, ANQGSEA. Trimming cost V 1 base and J 7 bases; bases outside gene matches: 6. CDR3 amino acids: CSVEADRPAGYTF. The CDR3 coding sequence is TGCAGCGTTGAAGCGGACAGGCCGGCTGGCTACACCTTC.

A remark on this clone: A junction end diverges from the germline sequence, so it may reflect a read error. The chain uses TRBV15 and TRBJ2-7, with D hard to call. Germline values: CDR1 LNHNV, CDR2 YYDKDF (reference sequence). The CDR3 covers 13 residues. The CDR3 DNA sequence: TGTGCCACCAGCAGAGGTCGATTGGAGAGTCGTGACTTC. The encoded protein is CATSRGRLESRDF.

The V call is TRBV19, the J call TRBJ2-2; D is ambiguous. Trimming removed 5 bases at V and 3 bases at J, with 10 bases between. This CDR3 has 14 residues. Germline V gives CDR1 LNHDA, CDR2 SQIVND (reference sequence). In DNA form, the CDR3 reads TGTGCCAGTAGTGTCGAAATGGACACCGGGGAGCTGTTTTTT. Protein sequence: CASSVEMDTGELFF.

The J gene is TRBJ2-7, the V gene TRBV5-6; no reliable D call. V shed 0 bases and J shed 1 base, with 11 bases lying between them. The germline V gene has CDR1 SGHDT and CDR2 YYEEEE. CDR3 length: 15 residues. In DNA, the CDR3 is TGTGCCAGCAGCTTGGGATCGAGCCCATCCTACGAGCAGTACTTC. Translated: CASSLGSSPSYEQYF. The variable domain in full, completed from reference TRBV5-6 and TRBJ2-7, reads DAGVTQSPTHLIKTRGQQVTLRCSPKSGHDTVSWYQQALGQGPQFIFQYYEEEERQRGNFPDRFSGHQFPNYSSELNVNALLLGDSALYLCASSLGSSPSYEQYFGPGTRLTVT.

CDR3 sequence reads: CASSTTDRYGYTF. CDR3 nucleotide sequence: TGTGCCAGTAGTACCACCGACAGATATGGCTACACCTTC. The chain employs TRBV19 and TRBJ1-2; D perhaps matches TRBD1 (5 bases). V was pared by 4 bases and J by 5 bases, with 11 bases between. The CDR3 totals 13 residues. From germline, CDR1 is LNHDA and CDR2 SQIVND (reference sequence).

The chain has TRBV11-3 and TRBJ2-5, with D tentatively TRBD1 (5 bases). Per the germline V gene, CDR1 is SGHNT and CDR2 is YENEEA. V was pared by 5 bases and J by 7 bases, with 14 bases between. The CDR3 is 13 amino acids. The CDR3 DNA follows: TGTGCCAGCAGCCCGGCACCCGACAGGACCCAGTACTTC. It codes for CASSPAPDRTQYF.

This chain uses TRBV2 with TRBJ2-5, with D perhaps matching TRBD1 (6 bases). V lost 7 bases and J lost 4, with 16 bases in between. Germline CDR1 reads SNHLY; CDR2 reads FYNNEI. The CDR3 contains 14 residues. As DNA, the CDR3 is TGTGCCAGCATTCTGACTATAGGGGGAGAGACCCAGTACTTC. It specifies CASILTIGGETQYF.

The J gene is TRBJ1-1, the V gene TRBV28; no definite D call. The CDR3 consists of 13 residues. Germline V CDR1 and CDR2: MDHEN, SYDVKM. This CDR3 reads CAIKRAQNTEAFF. DNA of the CDR3: TGTGCTATAAAGCGAGCACAGAACACTGAAGCTTTCTTT.

V usage is TRBV27 and J usage is TRBJ2-7, with a possible D match to TRBD1 (7 bases). Germline lookup yields CDR1 MNHEY and CDR2 SMNVEV (reference sequence). V lost 2 bases and J 4 bases, leaving 9 bases between the germline ends. The CDR3 runs to 13 residues. In DNA form, the CDR3 reads TGTGCCAGCAGTTTACCAGGGGGGTACGAGCAGTACTTC. It specifies CASSLPGGYEQYF.

The gene calls are TRBV2 and TRBJ2-7; perhaps TRBD1 as D (6 bases). This CDR3 is built from 13 residues. The germline V and J ends were trimmed by 4 bases and 4 bases, with 11 bases remaining between them. Germline lookup yields CDR1 SNHLY and CDR2 FYNNEI. This CDR3 is CASSVLQGYEQYF. The DNA of the CDR3 is TGTGCCAGCAGTGTGCTACAGGGATACGAGCAGTACTTC.

As regards this clone: The germline gene is not matched at one end of the junction; a read error may be the cause. J is TRBJ2-2 and V is TRBV7-7; D ambiguous. The CDR3 runs 16 residues. Germline V gene data show CDR1 as SSHAT and CDR2 as FNYEAQ (reference sequence). CDR3 protein: CASSLERYRDTGELFF. The CDR3 coding sequence is TGTGCTAGCAGCTTAGAGAGGTATCGGGACACCGGGGAGCTGTTTTTT.

The genes are TRBV4-1 and TRBJ2-7; 8 nucleotides align to TRBD2. The V gene end was trimmed by 0 bases and the J gene end by 2 bases; junction bases not matched to a gene: 3. CDR1 and CDR2 from the germline V gene are MGHRA and YSYEKL. The CDR3 loop spans 15 amino acids. CDR3 sequence reads: CASSQDERGPYEQYF. The DNA of the CDR3 is TGCGCCAGCAGCCAAGACGAGCGGGGGCCCTACGAGCAGTACTTC.

In its sample, this clone was seen once. The V call is TRBV15, the J call TRBJ2-6, with no clear D. The V end lost 5 bases, the J end lost 4 bases, and 15 bases lay between the germline ends. In germline, CDR1 is LNHNV, CDR2 YYDKDF (reference sequence). There are 16 residues in the CDR3. The CDR3 protein is CATSGPRLSGANVLTF. CDR3 nucleotide sequence: TGTGCCACCAGCGGCCCGAGGTTGTCCGGGGCCAACGTCCTGACTTTC.

This clone appeared a single time. V gene TRBV28 combines with J gene TRBJ2-1, with no clear D. Trimming removed 0 bases at V and 0 bases at J, with 3 bases between. The CDR3 totals 14 residues. Germline V gene data show CDR1 as MDHEN and CDR2 as SYDVKM. The CDR3 sequence: CASSLWSSYNEQFF. The CDR3 DNA is TGTGCCAGCAGTTTATGGAGCTCCTACAATGAGCAGTTCTTC.

V gene TRBV5-4 combines with J gene TRBJ2-7; 10 nucleotides agree with TRBD2. V gave up 4 bases and J gave up 3 bases; unmatched junction bases: 4. This CDR3 is 14 amino acids long. Germline V gene sequence: CDR1 SGHNT, CDR2 YYREEE (reference sequence). The CDR3 bases are TGTGCCAGCAGCCAGCGGGGGGGAATCTACGAGCAGTACTTC. Amino acids: CASSQRGGIYEQYF.

The chain employs TRBV28 and TRBJ2-7; D is perhaps TRBD1 (5 bases). This CDR3 contains 13 residues. Per germline, CDR1 MDHEN and CDR2 SYDVKM. Trimming removed 2 bases from V and 5 bases from J, with 10 bases in between. In DNA, the CDR3 is TGTGCCAGCAGTTTAATACAGGACCACGAGCAGTACTTC. Its protein is CASSLIQDHEQYF.